This TCR beta chain was retrieved from a study of metastatic and nonmetastatic thyroid tumors (TCRdb year 2020). Regarding the research as a whole: Repertoires from peripheral blood and from tumor or nodule tissue samples of malignant and benign thyroid patients were compared. Beyond this particular receptor, the publication reports: TCR beta diversity was reported as significantly higher in malignant tumors than in benign nodules, in both blood and tumor samples.

The library was built by means of PCR. The listed sequencing device is Illumina HiSeq 4000. High-throughput sequencing was used to profile the CDR3 region of the TCR beta-chain in every patient. The paper's processing steps were these. Drawing on CDR3 differences between clinicopathological groups, the researchers built a classifier meant to tell apart patients with distant-metastatic papillary thyroid cancer. To measure repertoire diversity the researchers used the Shannon index, while the Morisita-Horn index served to gauge how similar the tumor and blood repertoires were. Using fastp trimming at Q25 and MiXCR clonotype assembly, TCRdb reanalyzed the public sequencing data and kept in-frame beta chains. None of the V and J calls come from the authors' own analysis; TCRdb made them. The sample yields several thousand clones; around 25% were counted once. The biggest ten clones account for roughly 10% of the sample.

V is reduced by 5 bases and J by 1 base, leaving a spacing of 14 bases between them. There are 15 amino acids in the CDR3, from cysteine to phenylalanine inclusive. Only the CDR3 DNA stays, 45 bases, in frame from base 1. CDR1 is given as MNHNS and CDR2 as SASEGT, both from the germline V gene. This clone is characterized as large (0.1 to 1%). Its recognized antigen is unknown. Base qualities are not at hand, and no much larger clone is one base apart. Before undergoing thyroid surgery, none of the patients had been given any kind of treatment. Using T-cell receptor beta sequencing, the study looked back at clinical samples from patients collected from the early 2010s to the late 2010s.

The sequenced sample consisted of tumor tissue. The TCR was taken from a male donor with papillary thyroid cancer or a benign thyroid nodule (not recorded which). Some clones in this sample may be carry-over from other donors' samples. The chain is made from TRBV6-1 and TRBJ1-1; a tentative D call is TRBD1 (6 bases match). For the CDR3, the sequence is CASSRNRAENTEAFF. The bases are TGTGCCAGCAGTCGAAACAGGGCGGAGAACACTGAAGCTTTCTTT.